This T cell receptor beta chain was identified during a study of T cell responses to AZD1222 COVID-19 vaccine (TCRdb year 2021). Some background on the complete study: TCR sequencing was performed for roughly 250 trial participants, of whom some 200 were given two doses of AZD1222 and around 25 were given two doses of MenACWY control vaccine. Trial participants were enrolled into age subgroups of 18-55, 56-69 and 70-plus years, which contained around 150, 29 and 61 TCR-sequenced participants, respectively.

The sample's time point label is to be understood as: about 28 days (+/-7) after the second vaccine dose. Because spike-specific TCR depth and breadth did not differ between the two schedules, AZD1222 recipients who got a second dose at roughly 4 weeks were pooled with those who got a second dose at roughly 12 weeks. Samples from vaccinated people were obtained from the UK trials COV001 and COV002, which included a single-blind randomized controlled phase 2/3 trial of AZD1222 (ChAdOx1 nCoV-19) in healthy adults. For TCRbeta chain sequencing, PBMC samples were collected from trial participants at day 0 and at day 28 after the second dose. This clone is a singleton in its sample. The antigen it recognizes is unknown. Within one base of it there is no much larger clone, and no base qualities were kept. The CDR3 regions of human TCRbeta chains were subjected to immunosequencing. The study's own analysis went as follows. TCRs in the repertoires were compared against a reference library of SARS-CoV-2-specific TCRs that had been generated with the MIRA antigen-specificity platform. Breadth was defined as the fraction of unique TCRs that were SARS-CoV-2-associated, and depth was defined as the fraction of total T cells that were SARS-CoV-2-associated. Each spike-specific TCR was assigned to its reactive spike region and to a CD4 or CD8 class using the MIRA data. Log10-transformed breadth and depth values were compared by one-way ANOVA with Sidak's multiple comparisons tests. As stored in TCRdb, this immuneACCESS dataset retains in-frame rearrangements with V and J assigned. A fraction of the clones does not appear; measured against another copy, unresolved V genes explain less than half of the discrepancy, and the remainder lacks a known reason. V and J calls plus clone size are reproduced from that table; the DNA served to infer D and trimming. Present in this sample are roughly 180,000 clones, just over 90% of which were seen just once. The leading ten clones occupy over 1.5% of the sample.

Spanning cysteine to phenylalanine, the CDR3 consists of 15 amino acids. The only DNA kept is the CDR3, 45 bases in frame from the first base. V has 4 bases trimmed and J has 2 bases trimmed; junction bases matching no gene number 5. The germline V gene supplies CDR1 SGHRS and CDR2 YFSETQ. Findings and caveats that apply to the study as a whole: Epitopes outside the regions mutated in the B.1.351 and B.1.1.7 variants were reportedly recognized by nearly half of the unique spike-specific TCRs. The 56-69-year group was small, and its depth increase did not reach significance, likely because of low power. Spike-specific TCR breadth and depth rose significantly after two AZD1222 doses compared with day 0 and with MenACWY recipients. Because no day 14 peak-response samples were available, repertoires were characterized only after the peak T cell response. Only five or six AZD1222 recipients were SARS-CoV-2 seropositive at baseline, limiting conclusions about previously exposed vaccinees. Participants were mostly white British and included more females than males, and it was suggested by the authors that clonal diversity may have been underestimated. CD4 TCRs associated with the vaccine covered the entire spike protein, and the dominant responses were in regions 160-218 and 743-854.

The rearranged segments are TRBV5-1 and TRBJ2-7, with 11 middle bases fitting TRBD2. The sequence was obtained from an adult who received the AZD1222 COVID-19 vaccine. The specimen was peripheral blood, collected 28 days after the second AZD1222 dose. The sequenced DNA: TGCGCCAGCAGCACTAGCGGGAGCGCTCCCTACGAGCAGTACTTC. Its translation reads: CASSTSGSAPYEQYF.